The clone carrying this T cell receptor beta chain was detected a few times. Germline V lookup: CDR1 SGHRS, CDR2 YFSETQ. The CDR3 extends over 15 amino acids. Trimming left V 4 bases short and J 6 bases short, with 16 bases between. The data originate from a study of shared clonotypes between healthy human individuals. Naive CD8 isolation took CD45RO-negative cells positively selected for CCR7 and excluded terminally differentiated effector memory CD45RA+ cells. Profiling relied on immunoSEQ multiplex PCR, and the TCRdb table lists in-frame clones only, not all of them. Among around 2,000,000 clones listed, around 96% were seen once.

The rearrangement joins TRBV5-1 to TRBJ2-2; D perhaps matches TRBD2 (6 bases). The sample taken for sequencing was naive CD8+ T cells sorted from blood. This receptor was identified in a young man in good health. In DNA, the CDR3 is TGCGCCAGCAGCCAGGAAGGGAGGTCTTCCGGGGAGCTGTTTTTT. Its translation: CASSQEGRSSGELFF.